This T cell receptor (beta chain) was captured in a study of cytomegalovirus exposure and HLA in healthy donors (dated by TCRdb to about 2017). Context from the whole study: According to an earlier analysis of 550 to 750 of the donors, about 179 million T cells yielded 90 million to 130 million unique TCR beta sequences and 276 Gb of sequence data. An early release that covered around 590 HLA-typed donors contained about 300 gigabases of sequencing data and around 85 million unique TCR sequences. Of the 398 genotyped donors, roughly 85% fell in the genetic ancestry cluster associated with self-reported Caucasian donors. The study aimed to test whether signatures of past pathogen exposure could be identified by cataloging public T cell receptors. The T cell repertoires of several hundred subjects were profiled by immunosequencing and related to cytomegalovirus serostatus. In addition to the first cohort of approximately 650 subjects, a separate validation cohort of approximately 130 different subjects was used. To predict cytomegalovirus infection status, the study brought together high-throughput TCR immunosequencing, statistical association of individual TCRs with disease status, and machine learning. In a later analysis, previously published TCR beta repertoires from more than 500 donors were re-analyzed and high-resolution HLA genotyping was added so that TCR occurrence patterns could be studied. Rather than drawing on any new phenotypic data, the later analysis identified candidate immune exposures from TCR beta sequences and the way those sequences occurred across donors. An earlier analysis of 500 to 650 of the donors applied high-throughput TCR beta sequencing to assess whether each TCR beta V gene segment acted as functional or pseudogenic. Donor age, sex, ethnicity and CMV serostatus were collected together with the repertoire data. Genome-wide SNP genotypes for about 60% of the roughly 700 donors were used in a later genetic analysis, which treated that subset as a discovery cohort. All discovery cohort repertoires had been generated using a single sequencing platform. Both class I and class II loci were covered by HLA typing, at four-digit resolution. The number of typed donors differed by locus: roughly 620-630 for A, B, C, DRB1 and DQB1; some 500 for DQA1; around 610 for DPA1; and 400 to 480 for DPB1. About 5 DR-DQ haplotypes were handled as single units for association and clustering, since linkage in the cohort was strong. Among approximately 370 genotyped donors of the cohort, an average of approximately 200,000 unique TCR beta nucleotide sequences was sequenced per donor, of which 15% to 20% were non-productive.

The receptor library was made with the immunoSEQ multiplex PCR assay. For the multiplex PCR, a mixture combining 60 forward primers for TCR Vbeta segments and 13 reverse primers for TCR Jbeta segments was used. Amplification of the CDR3 region of rearranged TCR beta genes was performed with a multiplex PCR assay on genomic DNA. The amplified TCR beta libraries were sequenced on the Illumina HiSeq System as 87-base-pair reads. The study's processing was this. Across the 600 to 700 repertoires, a later analysis counted tens of millions of unique TCR beta chains, some 11 million of which were shared by at least two donors. A nearest-neighbor algorithm error-corrected the raw reads and collapsed the reads into unique sequences, merging closely related sequences to remove PCR and sequencing errors. Alignment of CDR3 sequences to IMGT reference sequences was used to assign V, D and J gene segments. For a sequence to be retained, a match of at least six nucleotides to both a V gene segment and a J gene segment was required. Rearrangements were called productive when the CDR3 lacked stop codons and stayed in frame with V and J; all others were non-productive. CDR3 was defined by IMGT convention, running from the second conserved V-encoded cysteine to the conserved J-encoded phenylalanine. The earlier analysis of approximately 590 of the donors excluded any sequence lacking an unambiguous match to a single V gene segment. An earlier analysis of just under 600 of the donors called V segments functional above 56.7% productive rearrangements and segregating when the between-donor standard deviation exceeded 5%. A statistical classification framework was built for diagnosing cytomegalovirus status from the catalog of TCR beta chain sequences. V and J gene assignment, in a later analysis, came from comparing TCR nucleotide sequences with IMGT/GENE-DB human TR gene sequences. The TCRdist pipeline was used in a later analysis to assign CDR3 sequences and most-parsimonious VDJ recombination scenarios. In a later analysis, each TCR beta chain was defined by its CDR3 amino acid sequence together with its V-gene family, and reads without a unique V-gene family were excluded. A later analysis removed 500 to 650 highly shared, low-generation-probability nucleotide sequences to deal with suspected cross-contamination and a sequencing artifact. In a later analysis, a clonal expansion index was calculated for each public chain from normalized within-repertoire ranks of inferred template counts. A later analysis computed generation probabilities with a VDJ recombination model fitted to out-of-frame rearrangements, and checked the results against IGoR. A later analysis scored TCR-TCR, TCR-HLA and TCR-CMV co-occurrence with hypergeometric tests, applying a repertoire-size bias correction to TCR pairs. A later analysis estimated false discovery rates by permuting HLA or CMV assignments 20 times. In a later analysis, co-occurring TCRs were grouped using DBSCAN, and TCRdist sequence similarity was added for clustering within HLA-allele-positive subsets. Repertoires with fewer than 30,000 or more than 120,000 public chains were left out of co-occurrence clustering, as were a handful of repertoires with anomalous nucleotide sharing. Imported from immuneACCESS, the table was reduced by TCRdb to in-frame sequences with V and J called. These copies leave out some clones; in studies compared against another copy, an unresolved V gene accounts for under half, and the cause of the remainder is not known. V and J calls and clone size are as listed in that table; D and trimming were resolved from the DNA. The sample includes about 140,000 clones, with 66% observed a single time. Over 5% of the sample is taken by the ten largest.

General study outcomes and caveats: Broadly in line with IMGT annotations, most TCR beta V segments showed up in productive rearrangements about 87% or about 30% of the time in an earlier analysis of around 600 of the donors. V-gene and J-gene trimming of TCR beta chains was associated with a missense DCLRE1C variant in a later genetic analysis, and the association was replicated in an independent cohort. In the study, about 150 TCR beta chains were listed as associated with cytomegalovirus. In a later genetic analysis, fewer N-insertions in productive TCRs were reported among donors in an Asian-associated ancestry cluster than the roughly 710-donor mean. Some IMGT-functional V segments, including TRBV6-2 and TRBV6-3, could not be told apart with the 87-base-pair reads, so those segments were excluded. Because HLA typing was missing for some donors at each locus, association tests included only the typed subset. In vitro tests confirmed that a few of the cytomegalovirus-associated TCR beta chains recognize cytomegalovirus antigens. According to a later analysis, parvovirus B19, influenza, CMV and Epstein-Barr virus appeared linked to several top co-occurrence clusters. When HLA alleles, especially DR and DQ, strongly co-occurred, TCR associations were difficult to assign to individual alleles. The presence/absence analyses assumed that sequencing depth was roughly uniform across donors, and that assumption may not be true. Immune exposure information for the cohort was limited to CMV serostatus. According to the authors, the approach could potentially be generalized to other disease states and immunological phenotypes. The classifier was reported to diagnose cytomegalovirus status with high specificity and sensitivity in both the original and validation cohorts. Linkage disequilibrium might explain the correlated functional status among segregating V segments, but an unknown experimental factor could not be excluded. The earlier analysis of some 560 of the donors excluded around 17 rarely observed V segments, including chromosome 9 orphons, because counts were too low. At a false discovery rate of 0.05, a later analysis linked around 17,000 TCR beta sequences to specific HLA alleles. According to a later analysis, TCR association rates differed among HLA loci, with DRB1 alleles showing the most associated TCRs and HLA-C alleles showing the fewest. According to a later analysis, most CMV-associated TCR beta chains appeared to be HLA-restricted, and the HLA associations seemed to be driven largely by CMV exposure. A cluster of highly shared sequence variants was judged likely to represent a technical artifact of the sequencing pipeline. While some public TCRs were present in many individuals, most TCR sequences turned up only very rarely across donors. A later analysis found that HLA-associated TCR beta chains were more clonally expanded and had lower generation probabilities than equally common non-associated chains. Only TCR beta chains were sequenced in this cohort, and the absence of alpha or paired-chain data limited detectable features. A further reported finding was that TCR beta sequences accurately predicted the HLA-A and HLA-B alleles for most subjects in the first cohort.

As for this clone: Which antigen it targets is not known. No quality values exist for individual bases; no much larger clone is one base distant.

In total, roughly 670 healthy bone marrow donors made up the cohort. Cohort members were all nominally healthy when sampled, although unrecorded immune exposures were likely present. The donor tested CMV seronegative, placing the donor among the 300 to 450 seronegative members of the cohort. A peripheral blood sample was collected from each donor, and TCR beta sequencing was performed on peripheral blood mononuclear cells. The Qiagen DNeasy Blood Extraction Kit was used to extract genomic DNA from the blood cell samples. From the cysteine up to the phenylalanine, the CDR3 has a length of 16 residues. The DNA shown is the 48-base CDR3, in frame from base 1. CDR1 and CDR2 are read off the germline V gene as SGHTA and FQGNSA. At the junction V is shortened by 5 bases and J by 2 bases; bases outside the gene matches: 5.

The rearrangement joined TRBV7-2 to TRBJ2-5, with 13 junctional bases fitting TRBD2. The origin of this receptor is a woman aged 55 to 70 in good health and CMV-seronegative. Sequencing was performed on PBMCs. CDR3 reads: CASSKRGLAGQETQYF. The sequence in DNA is TGTGCCAGCAGCAAAAGGGGACTAGCGGGACAAGAGACCCAGTACTTC. The CDR3 plus the reference TRBV7-2 and TRBJ2-5 genes for the other parts give the full variable domain: GAGVSQSPSNKVTEKGKDVELRCDPISGHTALYWYRQSLGQGLEFLIYFQGNSAPDKSGLPSDRFSAERTGGSVSTLTIQRTQQEDSAVYLCASSKRGLAGQETQYFGPGTRLLVL.